This TCR beta chain was obtained from a study of cytomegalovirus exposure and HLA in healthy donors. After removal of 6 bases from V and 4 bases from J, the junction contained 8 bases not matched to a gene. In germline, CDR1 is SGHRS, CDR2 YFSETQ. The CDR3 loop spans 15 amino acids. Vbeta (60) and Jbeta (13) primers were used in the PCR. Sequenced by immunoSEQ multiplex PCR; TCRdb stores in-frame clones only, minus some. This table has more than 100,000 clones, under 70% appearing once. This clone has only a few counts. The chain combines TRBV5-1 with TRBJ2-1; TRBD2 agrees at 9 bases. The sequence derives from a young man in good health and CMV-seronegative. The sample consisted of PBMCs. CDR3 amino acids: CASMPTSGSYNEQFF. Written as DNA, the CDR3 is TGCGCCAGCATGCCGACTAGCGGTAGTTACAATGAGCAGTTCTTC. Supplemented by reference TRBV5-1 and TRBJ2-1, the full variable domain reads KAGVTQTPRYLIKTRGQQVTLSCSPISGHRSVSWYQQTPGQGLQFLFEYFSETQRNKGNFPGRFSGRQFSNSRSEMNVSTLELGDSALYLCASMPTSGSYNEQFFGPGTRLTVL.